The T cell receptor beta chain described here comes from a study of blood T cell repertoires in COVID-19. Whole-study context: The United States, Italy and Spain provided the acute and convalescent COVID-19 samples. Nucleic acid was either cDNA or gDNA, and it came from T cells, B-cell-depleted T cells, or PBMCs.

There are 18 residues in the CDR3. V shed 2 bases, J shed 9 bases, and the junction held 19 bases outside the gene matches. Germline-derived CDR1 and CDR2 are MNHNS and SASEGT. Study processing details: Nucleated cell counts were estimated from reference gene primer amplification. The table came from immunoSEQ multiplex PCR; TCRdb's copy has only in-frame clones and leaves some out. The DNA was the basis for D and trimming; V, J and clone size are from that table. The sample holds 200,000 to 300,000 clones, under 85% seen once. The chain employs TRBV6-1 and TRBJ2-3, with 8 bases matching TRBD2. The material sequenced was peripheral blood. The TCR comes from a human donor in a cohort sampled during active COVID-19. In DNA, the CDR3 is TGTGCCAGCAGTGAACTGGGGCGGCGGGGACTAGGCCCCCGGACGCAGTATTTT. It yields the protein CASSELGRRGLGPRTQYF.